The 30 T cell receptor beta chains below were found in one sample sequenced in a study of CD8 T cells in Susac syndrome. RNA amounts of roughly 0.5 to 1 ug underwent reverse transcription with random hexamers. TCRdb itself ran the immunoSEQ multiplex PCR reads through MiXCR, one entry per CDR3 protein. The sample yields tens of thousands of distinct CDR3 sequences, over 90% seen once. Sequenced input: CD8+ T cells from PBMCs. The origin of the receptors is a human donor with Susac syndrome.

The chain uses TRBV6-5 and TRBJ1-4; D may be TRBD1 (6 bases). V was shortened by 3 bases and J by 0 bases, with 14 bases between the two germline ends. CDR3 length equals 17 residues. Germline V lookup: CDR1 MNHEY, CDR2 SVGAGI. CDR3 residues: CASSYLGGRATNEKLFF. The CDR3 DNA is TGTGCCAGCAGTTATCTCGGGGGGCGAGCAACTAATGAAAAACTGTTTTTT.

This sequence joins TRBV20-1 and TRBJ2-1; maybe TRBD2 (6 bases). CDR3 length: 15 amino acids. Trimming removed 5 bases from V and 0 bases from J, with 14 bases in between. Germline V gene lookup returns CDR1 DFQATT and CDR2 SNEGSKA (reference sequence). Written as DNA, the CDR3 is TGCAGTGCTCCCCCCCGCGGGGACTCCTACAATGAGCAGTTCTTC. It yields the protein CSAPPRGDSYNEQFF.

V gene TRBV20-1 combines with J gene TRBJ1-5; TRBD1 agrees at 10 bases. V lost 6 bases, J lost 0 bases, and 8 bases stayed unmatched. In germline, CDR1 is DFQATT, CDR2 SNEGSKA (reference sequence). This CDR3 is built from 16 residues. The CDR3 region is CSASGTGEYSNQPQHF. CDR3 coding DNA: TGCAGTGCATCCGGGACAGGGGAATATAGCAATCAGCCCCAGCATTTT.

The chain combines TRBV9 with TRBJ1-2, with TRBD1 as a possible D gene (6 bases). V lost 3 bases, J lost 4 bases, and 13 bases lay in between. The germline V gene encodes CDR1 SGDLS and CDR2 YYNGEE. The CDR3 is 14 residues long. As DNA, the CDR3 is TGTGCCAGCAGCGCCCAGGACAGCTCCTATGGCTACACCTTC. This sequence encodes CASSAQDSSYGYTF.

V usage is TRBV7-9 and J usage is TRBJ2-7; D ambiguous. With 5 bases removed from V and 2 bases from J, the gap between germline ends came to 10 bases. Germline values: CDR1 SEHNR, CDR2 FQNEAQ (reference sequence). The CDR3 runs 13 residues. The CDR3 coding sequence is TGTGCCAGCAGCCCAGAATCAGCCTACGAGCAGTACTTC. Protein sequence: CASSPESAYEQYF.

The chain uses TRBV12-3 or TRBV12-4 and TRBJ2-7; 7 positions agree with TRBD2. With V trimmed by 8 bases and J by 2 bases, 6 bases remained unmatched. The CDR3 runs 13 residues. CDR3 protein: CASGGGVTYEQYF. The CDR3 DNA follows: TGTGCCAGCGGGGGAGGGGTAACCTACGAGCAGTACTTC.

V usage is TRBV4-1 and J usage is TRBJ2-7, with 10 bases aligning to TRBD2. With V trimmed by 1 base and J by 2 bases, 5 bases remained unmatched. The CDR3 is made up of 16 amino acids. CDR1 MGHRA and CDR2 YSYEKL come from the germline V gene. CDR3 amino acids: CASSQASSGRTYEQYF. The DNA of the CDR3 is TGCGCCAGCAGCCAAGCTAGTAGCGGGAGGACCTACGAGCAGTACTTC.

Here the CDR3 DNA reads TGTGCCAGCAGCTCGGACTTCCAAGAGACCCAGTACTTC. The encoded protein is CASSSDFQETQYF. V usage is TRBV6-5 and J usage is TRBJ2-5; possibly TRBD2 for D (5 bases). The CDR3 covers 13 residues. The V end lost 6 bases, the J end lost 1 base, and 9 bases lay between the germline ends. The germline gives CDR1 MNHEY, CDR2 SVGAGI.

V usage is TRBV5-1 and J usage is TRBJ1-2; 10 nucleotides line up with TRBD1. The germline V gene has CDR1 SGHRS and CDR2 YFSETQ. V lost 4 bases, J lost 6 bases, and 3 bases stayed unmatched. The CDR3 sequence is 13 residues long. The CDR3 sequence is CASSVGQGDGYTF. In nucleotides, the CDR3 is TGCGCCAGCAGCGTCGGACAGGGGGATGGCTACACCTTC.

V and J are TRBV29-1 and TRBJ2-2; D remains unclear. V shed 3 bases and J shed 4 bases, with 9 bases lying between them. Germline assignment: CDR1 SQVTM and CDR2 ANQGSEA. This CDR3 is built from 13 residues. The CDR3 DNA sequence: TGCAGCGTTGAGGGCAGCTTCACCGGGGAGCTGTTTTTT. The encoded protein is CSVEGSFTGELFF.

The chain has TRBV6-5 and TRBJ1-1; D is undetermined. There are 16 residues in the CDR3. The V gene lost 0 bases and the J gene lost 4 bases, with 15 bases spanning the gap. Germline V gives CDR1 MNHEY, CDR2 SVGAGI. CDR3 in DNA: TGTGCCAGCAGTTACTCAAATCGGGTGGTCGGCACTGAAGCTTTCTTT. Translation gives CASSYSNRVVGTEAFF.

J is TRBJ2-3 and V is TRBV29-1; 10 bases are a match to TRBD2. The CDR3 has 14 residues. Germline lookup yields CDR1 SQVTM and CDR2 ANQGSEA. The V segment lost 7 bases and the J segment 6 bases; nucleotides outside the gene matches: 10. The chain's CDR3 is CSEVSGRAGDTQYF. In DNA, the CDR3 is TGCAGCGAAGTAAGCGGGAGGGCCGGGGATACGCAGTATTTT.

The V and J genes are TRBV4-1 and TRBJ2-7; possibly TRBD1 for D (6 bases). Between the trimmed V and J ends, which lost 5 bases and 6 bases, there was a span of 14 bases. The CDR3 has 13 amino acids. Per germline, CDR1 MGHRA and CDR2 YSYEKL. CDR3 sequence reads: CASSYGQSTEQYF. The CDR3 DNA reads TGCGCCAGCAGCTATGGACAGTCGACCGAGCAGTACTTC.

The chain combines TRBV29-1 with TRBJ1-1; a weak D match, TRBD1 (5 bases). The V gene's germline CDR1 is SQVTM and CDR2 ANQGSEA. Between the trimmed V and J ends, which lost 6 bases and 0 bases, there was a span of 14 bases. The CDR3 has 14 amino acids. As DNA, the CDR3 is TGCAGCGTCTCCCTTGCGGACATGAACACTGAAGCTTTCTTT. Its protein is CSVSLADMNTEAFF.

The chain couples TRBV7-2 to TRBJ1-2; TRBD1 matches 7 bases. The CDR3 consists of 15 residues. Germline assignment: CDR1 SGHTA and CDR2 FQGNSA. V dropped 7 bases and J dropped 7; count of bases not matched to a gene: 15. CDR3 nucleotide sequence: TGTGCCAGCAACGATTGGGACAGCCGTCTCAGTGGCTACACCTTC. The encoded protein is CASNDWDSRLSGYTF.

This clonotype was seen more than once but under ten times. The chain joins TRBV12-3 or TRBV12-4 to TRBJ1-1, with a tentative D call TRBD1 (5 bases). The CDR3 is made up of 12 amino acids. Trimming took off 5 bases at V and 1 base at J, with 5 bases between the two ends. This chain's CDR3 is CASSQGNTEAFF. The CDR3 nucleotides read TGTGCCAGCAGTCAGGGGAACACTGAAGCTTTCTTT.

The rearrangement links TRBV24-1 to TRBJ2-1; D unclear. In germline, CDR1 is KGHDR, CDR2 SFDVKD. The germline V and J ends were trimmed by 2 bases and 8 bases, with 15 bases remaining between them. This CDR3 spans 15 amino acids. The CDR3: CATSDSPPAGDEQFF. The CDR3 DNA reads as TGTGCCACCAGTGATTCGCCACCGGCAGGCGATGAGCAGTTCTTC.

The chain uses TRBV30 and TRBJ2-5; D unclear. The germline V gene encodes CDR1 GTSNPN and CDR2 SVGIG (reference sequence). V was pared by 3 bases and J by 1 base, with 9 bases between. The CDR3 totals 13 residues. CDR3 in amino acids: CAWRAWVQETQYF. The CDR3 nucleotides are TGTGCCTGGAGAGCCTGGGTCCAAGAGACCCAGTACTTC.

J is TRBJ2-5 and V is TRBV27; 7 bases map to TRBD1. Trimming at V came to 3 bases and at J to 1 base, leaving 5 bases not matched to a gene. The CDR3 contains 15 residues. Germline assignment: CDR1 MNHEY and CDR2 SMNVEV (reference sequence). CDR3 sequence (DNA): TGTGCCAGCAGTTTGGCGACAGGGCTCCAAGAGACCCAGTACTTC. This codes for CASSLATGLQETQYF.

The gene calls are TRBV20-1 and TRBJ1-1, with D perhaps matching TRBD1 (6 bases). V lost 3 bases, J lost 3 bases, and 8 bases lay in between. This CDR3 is built from 12 residues. Germline loops: CDR1 DFQATT, CDR2 SNEGSKA (reference sequence). Here the CDR3 reads CSASGGHTEAFF. In DNA form, the CDR3 reads TGCAGTGCTAGTGGGGGCCACACTGAAGCTTTCTTT.

The sample holds a few counts of this clonotype. The chain joins TRBV27 to TRBJ2-7, with 7 bases matching TRBD1. The CDR3 covers 14 residues. Germline CDR1 reads MNHEY; CDR2 reads SMNVEV (reference sequence). Trimming cost V 5 bases and J 0 bases; bases outside gene matches: 4. CDR3 in amino acids: CASSPWTGSYEQYF. In nucleotides, the CDR3 is TGTGCCAGCAGTCCCTGGACAGGCTCCTACGAGCAGTACTTC.

The chain carries TRBV18 and TRBJ1-1; possible D gene TRBD1, 5 bases. The V end was cut by 6 bases, the J end by 5 bases, with 10 bases between. The length of the CDR3 is 12 residues. The germline gives CDR1 KGHSH, CDR2 LQKENI. The CDR3 reads CASSAGGTEAFF. CDR3 nucleotides: TGTGCCAGCTCCGCGGGGGGGACTGAAGCTTTCTTT.

CDR3 DNA sequence: TGTGCCAGCAGTTTAATGTTTATTAGCACAGATACGCAGTATTTT. This gives the protein CASSLMFISTDTQYF. V usage is TRBV27 and J usage is TRBJ2-3; D is undetermined. CDR3 length equals 15 residues. Germline V gene data show CDR1 as MNHEY and CDR2 as SMNVEV (reference sequence). V shed 2 bases and J shed 0 bases, with 9 bases lying between them.

This sequence joins TRBV15 and TRBJ1-5; D gene ambiguous. The V end was cut by 0 bases, the J end by 7 bases, with 7 bases between. The CDR3 consists of 13 residues. The germline V gene encodes CDR1 LNHNV and CDR2 YYDKDF (reference sequence). The CDR3 spells CATSRDARQPQHF. The CDR3 coding sequence is TGTGCCACCAGCAGAGACGCTCGCCAGCCCCAGCATTTT.

This clonotype was picked up one time. The chain combines TRBV29-1 with TRBJ1-2, with a weak D call TRBD1 (5 bases). The CDR3 loop spans 14 amino acids. Germline assignment: CDR1 SQVTM and CDR2 ANQGSEA. Deletions cut 5 bases from V and 4 bases from J, with 17 bases between. The CDR3 DNA is TGCAGCGTTCTTAGACTGGACATTGGCTATGGCTACACCTTC. This codes for CSVLRLDIGYGYTF.

The chain joins TRBV29-1 to TRBJ2-7; TRBD2 matches at 7 bases. The germline gives CDR1 SQVTM, CDR2 ANQGSEA. This CDR3 region has 14 residues. With V trimmed by 4 bases and J by 4 bases, 10 bases remained unmatched. The CDR3 region has the DNA TGCAGCGTTGTCCTTCCGGGACTAATGTACGAGCAGTACTTC. Translating gives CSVVLPGLMYEQYF.

The chain employs TRBV29-1 and TRBJ2-3, with 7 positions matching TRBD1. Germline trimming cut 6 bases from V and 3 bases from J; bases unmatched to any gene: 9. The CDR3 has 14 amino acids. Germline values: CDR1 SQVTM, CDR2 ANQGSEA. This CDR3 is CSVPDRERTDTQYF. In DNA, the CDR3 is TGCAGCGTCCCTGACAGGGAAAGGACAGATACGCAGTATTTT.

V gene TRBV30 combines with J gene TRBJ2-7, with D tentatively TRBD1 (5 bases). CDR1 and CDR2 (germline): GTSNPN, SVGIG (reference sequence). There are 11 residues in the CDR3. V lost 2 bases and J lost 7, with 9 bases in between. As DNA, the CDR3 is TGTGCCTGGAGTCAACAGGCAGAGCAGTACTTC. Translation: CAWSQQAEQYF.

The V call is TRBV15, the J call TRBJ2-3; unclear D gene. Germline V gene data show CDR1 as LNHNV and CDR2 as YYDKDF (reference sequence). This CDR3 region has 14 residues. The V and J ends lost 0 bases and 2 bases respectively, with 6 bases between them. This CDR3 is CATSREASTDTQYF. In nucleotides, the CDR3 is TGTGCCACCAGCAGAGAGGCCTCCACAGATACGCAGTATTTT. The full variable domain, completed using reference TRBV15 and TRBJ2-3, is DAMVIQNPRYQVTQFGKPVTLSCSQTLNHNVMYWYQQKSSQAPKLLFHYYDKDFNNEADTPDNFQSRRPNTSFCFLDIRSPGLGDTAMYLCATSREASTDTQYFGPGTRLTVL.

The J gene is TRBJ2-7, the V gene TRBV7-9; maybe TRBD2 (6 bases). CDR1 SEHNR and CDR2 FQNEAQ come from the germline V gene (reference sequence). Trimming stripped 5 bases from V and 6 bases from J, with 11 bases between. This CDR3 region has 12 residues. CDR3 sequence reads: CASSPAGTEQYF. CDR3 coding DNA: TGTGCCAGCAGCCCCGCGGGGACCGAGCAGTACTTC.